The clone carrying this T cell receptor (beta chain) was detected ten times or more. Its antigen is undetermined. The time point was: patch test 2, 6 weeks after DPC sensitization. Treatment described: therapeutic diphenylcyclopropenone sensitization with weekly scalp DPC. TCRdb independently ran MiXCR on the RACE reads; one entry per CDR3 protein. The sample comprises some 350,000 distinct CDR3 sequences, about 6% of which are singletons, and about 5.6% rests with the top ten. This record belongs to a study of human T cells and chemical hapten exposure. Per the germline V gene, CDR1 is MNHNY and CDR2 is SVGAGI (reference sequence). V gave up 0 bases and J gave up 1 base, with 9 bases separating them. The CDR3 is made up of 15 amino acids. Study-wide points: Sensitizing to DPC left TCRs with a frequency above 1 in 1000 unaltered.

Source: whole blood, taken in connection with sensitization to the hapten diphenylcyclopropenone (DPC). The TCR originated in a woman aged 18-29 years with alopecia areata. Some clones in this sample may be carry-over from other donors' samples. This chain uses TRBV6-6 with TRBJ1-1, with D possibly matching TRBD1 (6 bases). CDR3 sequence: CASSYSGTPNTEAFF. DNA for the CDR3: TGTGCCAGCAGTTACTCAGGGACACCGAACACTGAAGCTTTCTTT.